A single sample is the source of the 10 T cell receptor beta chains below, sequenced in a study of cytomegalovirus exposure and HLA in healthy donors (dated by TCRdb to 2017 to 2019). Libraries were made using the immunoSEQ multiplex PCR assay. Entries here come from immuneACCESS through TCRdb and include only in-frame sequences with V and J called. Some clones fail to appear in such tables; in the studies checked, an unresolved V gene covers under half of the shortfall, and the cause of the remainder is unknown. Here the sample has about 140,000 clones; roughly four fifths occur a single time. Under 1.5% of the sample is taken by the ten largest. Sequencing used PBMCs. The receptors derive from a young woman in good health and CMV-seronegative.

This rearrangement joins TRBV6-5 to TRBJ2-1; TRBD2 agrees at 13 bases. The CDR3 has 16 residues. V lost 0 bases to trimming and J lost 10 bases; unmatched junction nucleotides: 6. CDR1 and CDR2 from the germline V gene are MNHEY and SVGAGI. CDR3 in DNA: TGTGCCAGCAGTTACTCGAGACTAGCGGGGGGACGAGAGCAGTTCTTC. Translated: CASSYSRLAGGREQFF.

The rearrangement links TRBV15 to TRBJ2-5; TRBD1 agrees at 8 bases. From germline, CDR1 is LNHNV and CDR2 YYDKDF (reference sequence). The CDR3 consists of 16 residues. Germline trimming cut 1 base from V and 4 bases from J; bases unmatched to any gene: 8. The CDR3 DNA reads TGTGCCACCAGCAGAGTTGTGGGCAGGGGGCGAGAGACCCAGTACTTC. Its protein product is CATSRVVGRGRETQYF.

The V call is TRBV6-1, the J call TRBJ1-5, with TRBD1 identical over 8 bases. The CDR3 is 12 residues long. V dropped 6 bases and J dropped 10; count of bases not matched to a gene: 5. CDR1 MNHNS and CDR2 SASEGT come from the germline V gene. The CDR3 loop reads CASSQTGAPQHF. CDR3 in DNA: TGTGCCAGCAGCCAGACAGGGGCCCCCCAGCATTTT.

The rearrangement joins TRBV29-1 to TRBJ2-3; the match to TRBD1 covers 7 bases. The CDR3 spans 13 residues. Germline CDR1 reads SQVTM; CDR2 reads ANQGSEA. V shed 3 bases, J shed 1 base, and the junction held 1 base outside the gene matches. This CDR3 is CSVDTGGTDTQYF. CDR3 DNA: TGCAGCGTTGATACAGGGGGCACAGATACGCAGTATTTT.

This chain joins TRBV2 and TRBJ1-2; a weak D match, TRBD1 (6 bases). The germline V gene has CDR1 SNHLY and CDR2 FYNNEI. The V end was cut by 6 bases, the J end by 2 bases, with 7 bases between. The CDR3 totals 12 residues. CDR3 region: CASSGTNYGYTF. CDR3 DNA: TGTGCCAGCAGCGGGACAAACTATGGCTACACCTTC.

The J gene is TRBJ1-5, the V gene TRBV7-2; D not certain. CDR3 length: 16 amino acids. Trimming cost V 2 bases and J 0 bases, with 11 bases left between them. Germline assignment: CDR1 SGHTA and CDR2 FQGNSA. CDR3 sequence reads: CASSLRGGYSNQPQHF. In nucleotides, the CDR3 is TGTGCCAGCAGCTTACGGGGAGGGTATAGCAATCAGCCCCAGCATTTT.

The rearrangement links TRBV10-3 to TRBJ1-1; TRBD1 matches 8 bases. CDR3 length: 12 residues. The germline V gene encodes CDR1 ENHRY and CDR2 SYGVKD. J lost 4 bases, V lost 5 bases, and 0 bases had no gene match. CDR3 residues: CAISQGATEAFF. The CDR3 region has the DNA TGTGCCATCAGTCAGGGGGCCACTGAAGCTTTCTTT.

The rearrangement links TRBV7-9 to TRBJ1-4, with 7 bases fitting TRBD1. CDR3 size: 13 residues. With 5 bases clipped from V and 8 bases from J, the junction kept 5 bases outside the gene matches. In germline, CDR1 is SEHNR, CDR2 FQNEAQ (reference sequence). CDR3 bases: TGTGCCAGCAGCCGCACGGGACAGGAAAAACTGTTTTTT. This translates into CASSRTGQEKLFF.

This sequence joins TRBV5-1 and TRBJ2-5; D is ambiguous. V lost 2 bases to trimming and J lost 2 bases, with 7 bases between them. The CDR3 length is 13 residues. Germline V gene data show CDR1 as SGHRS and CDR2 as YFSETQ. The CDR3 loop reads CASSFAGQETQYF. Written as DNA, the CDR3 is TGCGCCAGCAGCTTTGCAGGTCAAGAGACCCAGTACTTC.

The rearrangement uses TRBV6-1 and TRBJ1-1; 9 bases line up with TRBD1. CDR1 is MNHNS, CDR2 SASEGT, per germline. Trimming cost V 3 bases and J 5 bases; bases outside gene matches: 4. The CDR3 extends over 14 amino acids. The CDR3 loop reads CASSEPGQGTEAFF. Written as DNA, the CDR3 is TGTGCCAGCAGTGAGCCGGGACAGGGAACTGAAGCTTTCTTT.